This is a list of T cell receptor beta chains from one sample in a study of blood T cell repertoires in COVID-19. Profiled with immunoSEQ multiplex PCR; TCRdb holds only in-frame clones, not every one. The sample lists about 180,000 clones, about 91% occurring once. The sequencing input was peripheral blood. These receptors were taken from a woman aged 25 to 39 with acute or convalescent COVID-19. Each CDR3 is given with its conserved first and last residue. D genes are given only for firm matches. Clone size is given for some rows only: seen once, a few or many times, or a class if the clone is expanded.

CDR3nt: TGTGCCAGCAGCCATAATAGACGGGGAATAACTAATGAAAAACTGTTTTTT
CDR3aa: CASSHNRRGITNEKLFF
len: 17
abundance: .
v_gene: TRBV28
j_gene: TRBJ1-4
d_gene: .

CDR3nt: TGTGCCAGCAGTGACCACCCGGGAGCAAGAGAGCAGTACTTC
CDR3aa: CASSDHPGAREQYF
len: 14
abundance: .
v_gene: TRBV6-1
j_gene: TRBJ2-7
d_gene: .

CDR3nt: TGTGCCACCAGCAAGGCACCCTCGGGGGGTCCTTACGAGCAGTACTTC
CDR3aa: CATSKAPSGGPYEQYF
len: 16
abundance: .
v_gene: TRBV15
j_gene: TRBJ2-7
d_gene: TRBD2

CDR3nt: TGTGCCAGCAGAACACCTTGGACTAGCGGTACAGATACGCAGTATTTT
CDR3aa: CASRTPWTSGTDTQYF
len: 16
abundance: once
v_gene: TRBV5-8
j_gene: TRBJ2-3
d_gene: TRBD2

CDR3nt: TGTGCCATCGGTGTGGGTTCGAGCGGGAGGGCCTTGTATGAGCAGTTCTTC
CDR3aa: CAIGVGSSGRALYEQFF
len: 17
abundance: .
v_gene: TRBV10-3
j_gene: TRBJ2-1
d_gene: TRBD2

CDR3nt: TGTGCCAGCGAAATGAACACTCAGCCCCAGCATTTT
CDR3aa: CASEMNTQPQHF
len: 12
abundance: .
v_gene: TRBV27
j_gene: TRBJ1-5
d_gene: .

CDR3nt: TGCGTGGTTGCGCCTGGGGCCAACGTCCTGACTTTC
CDR3aa: CVVAPGANVLTF
len: 12
abundance: .
v_gene: TRBV29-1
j_gene: TRBJ2-6
d_gene: .

CDR3nt: TGTGCAAGTCGCCTCCTTCATCAGGGAGGCTACAATGAGCAGTTCTTC
CDR3aa: CASRLLHQGGYNEQFF
len: 16
abundance: .
v_gene: TRBV12-2
j_gene: TRBJ2-1
d_gene: .

CDR3nt: TGTGCCACCAGTGGGCCGGGAAGAGACTCCGGGGAGCTGTTTTTT
CDR3aa: CATSGPGRDSGELFF
len: 15
abundance: .
v_gene: TRBV24-1
j_gene: TRBJ2-2
d_gene: .

CDR3nt: TGTGCCAGCAGCTTAGAGGGACTAGTTTACGAGCAGTACTTC
CDR3aa: CASSLEGLVYEQYF
len: 14
abundance: .
v_gene: TRBV7-9
j_gene: TRBJ2-7
d_gene: TRBD2

CDR3nt: TGTGCCAGCAGCGTAGGTCCGACTAGCATCAACTACGAGCAGTACTTC
CDR3aa: CASSVGPTSINYEQYF
len: 16
abundance: .
v_gene: TRBV9
j_gene: TRBJ2-7
d_gene: TRBD2

CDR3nt: TGTGCCAGCAGCCAGGGACTTTGGCGCACTGAAGCTTTCTTT
CDR3aa: CASSQGLWRTEAFF
len: 14
abundance: .
v_gene: TRBV11-3
j_gene: TRBJ1-1
d_gene: .

CDR3nt: TGTGCCACCAGTGTAGGCGGCTTTGAGACCCAGTACTTC
CDR3aa: CATSVGGFETQYF
len: 13
abundance: .
v_gene: TRBV24-1
j_gene: TRBJ2-5
d_gene: .

CDR3nt: TGCGCCAGCAGTGCGGGGCGAAGAGGGACCCAGTACTTC
CDR3aa: CASSAGRRGTQYF
len: 13
abundance: .
v_gene: TRBV5-1
j_gene: TRBJ2-5
d_gene: .

CDR3nt: TGTGCCAGCTCACCCGTTTCAACTAATGAAAAACTGTTTTTT
CDR3aa: CASSPVSTNEKLFF
len: 14
abundance: .
v_gene: TRBV18
j_gene: TRBJ1-4
d_gene: .

CDR3nt: TGTGCCACCAGTGGCGGGACCTACGAGCAGTACTTC
CDR3aa: CATSGGTYEQYF
len: 12
abundance: .
v_gene: TRBV24-1
j_gene: TRBJ2-7
d_gene: .

CDR3nt: TGTGCCACCAGTGCGGAGACTTACAATGAGCAGTTCTTC
CDR3aa: CATSAETYNEQFF
len: 13
abundance: .
v_gene: TRBV24-1
j_gene: TRBJ2-1
d_gene: .

CDR3nt: TGTGCCACCAGCCCGGACACCTCTAACTATGGCTACACCTTC
CDR3aa: CATSPDTSNYGYTF
len: 14
abundance: .
v_gene: TRBV15
j_gene: TRBJ1-2
d_gene: .

CDR3nt: TGTGCCAGCAGCCAAGCCCCTGCCGGGACAGGATACAATGAGCAGTTCTTC
CDR3aa: CASSQAPAGTGYNEQFF
len: 17
abundance: .
v_gene: TRBV4-2
j_gene: TRBJ2-1
d_gene: TRBD1

CDR3nt: TGTGCCAGCCAGAATCAGCCCCAGCATTTT
CDR3aa: CASQNQPQHF
len: 10
abundance: .
v_gene: TRBV6-4
j_gene: TRBJ1-5
d_gene: .

CDR3nt: TGTGCCAGTAGCCCCCGCCGAGATCAGCCCCAGCATTTT
CDR3aa: CASSPRRDQPQHF
len: 13
abundance: .
v_gene: TRBV19
j_gene: TRBJ1-5
d_gene: .

CDR3nt: TGCGCCAGCAGCCAAGGCCCCTCCCCCCTAGATGGCTACACCTTC
CDR3aa: CASSQGPSPLDGYTF
len: 15
abundance: .
v_gene: TRBV4-1
j_gene: TRBJ1-2
d_gene: .

CDR3nt: TGTGCCTGGAGACCCCTAGCCGATGAGCAGTTCTTC
CDR3aa: CAWRPLADEQFF
len: 12
abundance: .
v_gene: TRBV30
j_gene: TRBJ2-1
d_gene: .

CDR3nt: TGCGCCAGCAGCTCCCAAGCGGGAGTGTCCTACGAGCAGTACTTC
CDR3aa: CASSSQAGVSYEQYF
len: 15
abundance: .
v_gene: TRBV5-1
j_gene: TRBJ2-7
d_gene: TRBD2

CDR3nt: TGTGCCATCAGTGCCGGGATTCAGCCGAATTCGGATACGCAGTATTTT
CDR3aa: CAISAGIQPNSDTQYF
len: 16
abundance: .
v_gene: TRBV10-3
j_gene: TRBJ2-3
d_gene: .

CDR3nt: TGTGCCAGCAGCCAGGGTAATCCGGACAGGCTTATGACCTTTAATGAAAAACTGTTTTTT
CDR3aa: CASSQGNPDRLMTFNEKLFF
len: 20
abundance: .
v_gene: TRBV4-2
j_gene: TRBJ1-4
d_gene: TRBD1

CDR3nt: TGTGCCAGCAGCTTGGCTGGTGTTACTGGCTACACCTTC
CDR3aa: CASSLAGVTGYTF
len: 13
abundance: once
v_gene: TRBV7-9
j_gene: TRBJ1-2
d_gene: .

CDR3nt: TGTGCCAGCAGTTACTCCCCGGACAGGAGGTCCGGGGAGCTGTTTTTT
CDR3aa: CASSYSPDRRSGELFF
len: 16
abundance: .
v_gene: TRBV6-5
j_gene: TRBJ2-2
d_gene: TRBD1

CDR3nt: TGTGCCGGGTCACTAGCGGCCTCCTACGAGCAGTACTTC
CDR3aa: CAGSLAASYEQYF
len: 13
abundance: .
v_gene: TRBV2
j_gene: TRBJ2-7
d_gene: TRBD2

CDR3nt: TGTGCCAGCAGTGAGAGCGAAAAACTGTTTTTT
CDR3aa: CASSESEKLFF
len: 11
abundance: .
v_gene: TRBV2
j_gene: TRBJ1-4
d_gene: .

CDR3nt: TGCGCCAGCAGTGCCGAGGGAGACAATGAGCAGTTCTTC
CDR3aa: CASSAEGDNEQFF
len: 13
abundance: .
v_gene: TRBV10-2
j_gene: TRBJ2-1
d_gene: .

CDR3nt: TGCAGTGGTCCGACAGCCTGGGGCTACACCTTC
CDR3aa: CSGPTAWGYTF
len: 11
abundance: .
v_gene: TRBV20-1
j_gene: TRBJ1-2
d_gene: .

CDR3nt: TGTGCCGGAAAATCCGGGATAACCTACGAGCAGTACTTC
CDR3aa: CAGKSGITYEQYF
len: 13
abundance: .
v_gene: TRBV30
j_gene: TRBJ2-7
d_gene: .

CDR3nt: TGTGCCAGCAGTGAGAGTTTAGGCTACACCTTC
CDR3aa: CASSESLGYTF
len: 11
abundance: .
v_gene: TRBV28
j_gene: TRBJ1-2
d_gene: .

CDR3nt: TGTGCCAGCAGCTTAGTAACAGGGGCCGCAGATACGCAGTATTTT
CDR3aa: CASSLVTGAADTQYF
len: 15
abundance: .
v_gene: TRBV11-2
j_gene: TRBJ2-3
d_gene: TRBD1

CDR3nt: TGTGCCATCAGGGCGAACACTGAAGCTTTCTTT
CDR3aa: CAIRANTEAFF
len: 11
abundance: .
v_gene: TRBV10-3
j_gene: TRBJ1-1
d_gene: .

CDR3nt: TGTGCCAGCAGCTTGGCCAACAGTTATGAGCAGTTCTTC
CDR3aa: CASSLANSYEQFF
len: 13
abundance: .
v_gene: TRBV5-5
j_gene: TRBJ2-1
d_gene: .

CDR3nt: TGTGCCTGCCAAGGGACACTTACATCACCCCTCCACTTT
CDR3aa: CACQGTLTSPLHF
len: 13
abundance: .
v_gene: TRBV30
j_gene: TRBJ1-6
d_gene: .

CDR3nt: TGTGCCAGCAGCTCGCGACTGAACTATGGCTACACCTTC
CDR3aa: CASSSRLNYGYTF
len: 13
abundance: .
v_gene: TRBV11-3
j_gene: TRBJ1-2
d_gene: .

CDR3nt: TGTGCCAGCAGCAAATGGGGATGTCCGGGACAGGGGATGTGTGAGCAGTTCTTC
CDR3aa: CASSKWGCPGQGMCEQFF
len: 18
abundance: .
v_gene: TRBV21-1
j_gene: TRBJ2-1
d_gene: .

CDR3nt: TGTGCCAGCAGTGAGACGTGGACAGGCCTTAATGAAAAACTGTTTTTT
CDR3aa: CASSETWTGLNEKLFF
len: 16
abundance: .
v_gene: TRBV25-1
j_gene: TRBJ1-4
d_gene: TRBD1

CDR3nt: TGTGCCAGCGAACAGGGCCTCACAGATACGCAGTATTTT
CDR3aa: CASEQGLTDTQYF
len: 13
abundance: .
v_gene: TRBV2
j_gene: TRBJ2-3
d_gene: .

CDR3nt: TGTGCCAGGGAGGCCGGAGGGGATGAGCAGTTCTTC
CDR3aa: CAREAGGDEQFF
len: 12
abundance: few
v_gene: TRBV7-9
j_gene: TRBJ2-1
d_gene: .

CDR3nt: TGTGCCAGCAACCCCTCCATCGGGGGGCTTGGGGAAAAACTGTTTTTT
CDR3aa: CASNPSIGGLGEKLFF
len: 16
abundance: once
v_gene: TRBV25-1
j_gene: TRBJ1-4
d_gene: .

CDR3nt: TGTGCCAGCAGCCAATCGGGGCAGGGTAGAGGGCAGTACTTC
CDR3aa: CASSQSGQGRGQYF
len: 14
abundance: once
v_gene: TRBV16
j_gene: TRBJ2-7
d_gene: .

CDR3nt: TGTGCCAGCAGTACGGCCGGGCAGGGCCTCGATTTTGAGCAGTTCTTC
CDR3aa: CASSTAGQGLDFEQFF
len: 16
abundance: .
v_gene: TRBV28
j_gene: TRBJ2-1
d_gene: .

CDR3nt: TGTGCCAGCAGTTTCACAGGGGACACTGAAGCTTTCTTT
CDR3aa: CASSFTGDTEAFF
len: 13
abundance: few
v_gene: TRBV12-3/TRBV12-4
j_gene: TRBJ1-1
d_gene: TRBD1

CDR3nt: TGTGCCAGCGGGAGGGGGACCTCTGGGGCCAACGTCCTGACTTTC
CDR3aa: CASGRGTSGANVLTF
len: 15
abundance: .
v_gene: TRBV6-5
j_gene: TRBJ2-6
d_gene: .

CDR3nt: TGTGCCAGCAGCCCATTTACAGGCGTTCCTAATCAGCCCCAGCATTTT
CDR3aa: CASSPFTGVPNQPQHF
len: 16
abundance: .
v_gene: TRBV3-1/TRBV3-2
j_gene: TRBJ1-5
d_gene: .